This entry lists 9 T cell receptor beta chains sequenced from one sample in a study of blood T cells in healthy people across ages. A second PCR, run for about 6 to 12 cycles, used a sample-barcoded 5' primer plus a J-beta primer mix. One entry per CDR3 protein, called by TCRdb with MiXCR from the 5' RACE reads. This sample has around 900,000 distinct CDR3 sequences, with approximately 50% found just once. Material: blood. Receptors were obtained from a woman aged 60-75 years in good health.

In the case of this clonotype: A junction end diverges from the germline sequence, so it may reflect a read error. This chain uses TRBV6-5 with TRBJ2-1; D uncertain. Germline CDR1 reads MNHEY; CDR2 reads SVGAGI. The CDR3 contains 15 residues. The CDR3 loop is CAGSRKGSSYNEQFF. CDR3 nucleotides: TGTGCCGGCAGTAGGAAAGGTTCCTCCTACAATGAGCAGTTCTTC.

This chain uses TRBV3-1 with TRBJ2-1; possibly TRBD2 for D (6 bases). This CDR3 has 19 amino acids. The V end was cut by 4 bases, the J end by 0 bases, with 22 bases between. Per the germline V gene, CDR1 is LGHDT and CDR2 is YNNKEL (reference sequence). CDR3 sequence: CASSPTFLVPGDSYNEQFF. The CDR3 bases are TGTGCCAGCAGCCCGACATTCCTCGTTCCGGGAGACTCCTACAATGAGCAGTTCTTC.

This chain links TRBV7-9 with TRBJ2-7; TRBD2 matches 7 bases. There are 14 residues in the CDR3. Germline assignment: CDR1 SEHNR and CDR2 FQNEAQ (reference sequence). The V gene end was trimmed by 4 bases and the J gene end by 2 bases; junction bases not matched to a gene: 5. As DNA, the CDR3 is TGTGCCAGCAGCTCTAGCGGACTAGCCTACGAGCAGTACTTC. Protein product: CASSSSGLAYEQYF.

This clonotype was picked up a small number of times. The CDR3 nucleotides are TGTGCCAGCACAGGGTTCGAGACCCAGTACTTC. Translating gives CASTGFETQYF. V gene TRBV7-9 combines with J gene TRBJ2-7; D is perhaps TRBD1 (5 bases). The J call is in doubt because the DNA end fits TRBJ2-5 better. Germline V CDR1 and CDR2: SEHNR, FQNEAQ (reference sequence). The CDR3 is 11 amino acids.

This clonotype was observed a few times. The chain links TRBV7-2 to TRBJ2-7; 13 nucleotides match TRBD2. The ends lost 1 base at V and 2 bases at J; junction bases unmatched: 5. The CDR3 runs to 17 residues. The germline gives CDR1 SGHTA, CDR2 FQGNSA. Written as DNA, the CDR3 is TGTGCCAGCAGCTTAGGAGGTACTAGCGGGAGGGCCTACGAGCAGTACTTC. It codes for CASSLGGTSGRAYEQYF.

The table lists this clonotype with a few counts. CDR3 nucleotide sequence: TGTGCCAGCAGCCGGACAGGGGTAGGGCAGTACTTC. Protein sequence: CASSRTGVGQYF. The chain employs TRBV7-2 and TRBJ2-5; 9 bases line up with TRBD1. Per the germline V gene, CDR1 is SGHTA and CDR2 is FQGNSA. V was clipped by 5 bases and J by 11 bases; unmatched bases: 6. The CDR3 extends over 12 amino acids.

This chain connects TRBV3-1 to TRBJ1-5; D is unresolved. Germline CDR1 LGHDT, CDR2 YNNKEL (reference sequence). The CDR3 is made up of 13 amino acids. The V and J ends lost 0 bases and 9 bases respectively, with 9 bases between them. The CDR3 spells CASSQEAFGPQHF. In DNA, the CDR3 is TGTGCCAGCAGCCAAGAGGCGTTTGGGCCCCAGCATTTT.

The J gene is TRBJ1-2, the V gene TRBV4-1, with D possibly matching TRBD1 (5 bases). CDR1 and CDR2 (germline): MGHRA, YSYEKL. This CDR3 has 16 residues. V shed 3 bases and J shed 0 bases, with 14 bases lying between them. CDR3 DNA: TGCGCCAGCAGCCAGGGGTGGGGCCCCTCTAACTATGGCTACACCTTC. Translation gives CASSQGWGPSNYGYTF.

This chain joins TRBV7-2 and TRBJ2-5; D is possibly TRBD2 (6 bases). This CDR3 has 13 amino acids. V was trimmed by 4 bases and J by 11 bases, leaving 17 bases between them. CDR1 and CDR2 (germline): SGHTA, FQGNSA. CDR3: CASSSWRGREQYF. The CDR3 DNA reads TGTGCCAGCAGCTCCTGGCGGGGAAGGGAGCAGTACTTC.